One sample yielded the 11 T cell receptor beta chains listed below, sequenced in a study of vaccination and CD4 T cells after COVID-19. The antigens of these receptors remain unknown. Cultured CD4+ T-cell DNA underwent Oncomine TCR Beta short-read sequencing. Using its own MiXCR run on the PCR reads, TCRdb lists one record per CDR3 protein. The sample records about 25,000 distinct CDR3 sequences, 45% to 50% being singletons. Treatment of the sample: approximately 9-day PBMC culture with coronavirus spike peptide pools or control peptides (ViraFEST assay). Source material: CD4+ T cells from blood, cultured in vitro. The receptors stem from a human donor who had recovered from COVID-19.

J is TRBJ2-3 and V is TRBV7-2; D is undetermined. This CDR3 is 15 amino acids long. Germline-derived CDR1 and CDR2 are SGHTA and FQGNSA. V shed 5 bases and J shed 0 bases, with 12 bases lying between them. The CDR3 here is CASSPRGSSTDTQYF. As DNA, the CDR3 is TGTGCCAGCAGCCCTCGCGGTTCTAGCACAGATACGCAGTATTTT.

This clonotype was seen more than once but under ten times. V and J are TRBV2 and TRBJ2-3; D call uncertain. Trimming cost V 3 bases and J 5 bases, with 9 bases left between them. The CDR3 is 13 amino acids. Germline CDR1 and CDR2: SNHLY and FYNNEI. The CDR3 coding sequence is TGTGCCAGCAGTGACTCACTGATAGATACGCAGTATTTT. Its protein product is CASSDSLIDTQYF.

The V call is TRBV20-1, the J call TRBJ1-1; possibly TRBD1 for D (5 bases). This CDR3 spans 13 amino acids. V lost 3 bases to trimming and J lost 0 bases, with 8 bases between them. Germline V gene sequence: CDR1 DFQATT, CDR2 SNEGSKA (reference sequence). CDR3 DNA sequence: TGCAGTGCTAGTTCGGGGGTGAACACTGAAGCTTTCTTT. This sequence encodes CSASSGVNTEAFF.

This sequence joins TRBV20-1 and TRBJ2-3; D not certain. The CDR3 sequence is 17 residues long. Per the germline V gene, CDR1 is DFQATT and CDR2 is SNEGSKA (reference sequence). V dropped 3 bases and J dropped 5 bases, with 24 bases sitting between them. CDR3 in amino acids: CSASDLRAYPKGDTQYF. CDR3 bases: TGCAGTGCTAGTGATTTAAGGGCTTACCCAAAGGGAGATACGCAGTATTTT.

CDR3 region: CASSFRWDRGRGDTQYF. Here the CDR3 DNA reads TGTGCCAGCAGTTTTAGGTGGGACAGGGGGCGCGGAGATACGCAGTATTTT. The chain links TRBV28 to TRBJ2-3, with 12 bases matching TRBD1. Germline values: CDR1 MDHEN, CDR2 SYDVKM. The CDR3 totals 17 residues. The V gene end was trimmed by 3 bases and the J gene end by 5 bases; junction bases not matched to a gene: 9.

Written as DNA, the CDR3 is TGTGCCAGCAGTGGAGATGGGGGACGGAATTCACCCCTCCACTTT. Its protein product is CASSGDGGRNSPLHF. The chain combines TRBV6-1 with TRBJ1-6; D perhaps matches TRBD1 (5 bases). The germline gives CDR1 MNHNS, CDR2 SASEGT. V was clipped by 4 bases and J by 7 bases, with 14 bases between them. The CDR3 length is 15 residues.

The chain joins TRBV19 to TRBJ2-7; 8 nucleotides agree with TRBD1. There are 15 residues in the CDR3. V shed 6 bases and J 0 bases; nucleotides not matched to a gene: 7. The germline gives CDR1 LNHDA, CDR2 SQIVND (reference sequence). The CDR3 DNA reads as TGTGCCAGTAGACCCGGCGGACAGGGCTCCTACGAGCAGTACTTC. Its translation: CASRPGGQGSYEQYF.

This clonotype was observed a handful of times. CDR3 sequence: CASSAHATTGRRDTEAFF. The CDR3 nucleotides are TGTGCCAGCAGTGCCCACGCCACGACAGGGCGGAGGGACACTGAAGCTTTCTTT. The J gene is TRBJ1-1, the V gene TRBV28; 7 nucleotides agree with TRBD1. The CDR3 loop spans 18 amino acids. Germline V gene data show CDR1 as MDHEN and CDR2 as SYDVKM. The junction had 18 bases not matched to a gene; V was cut back by 5 bases and J by 3 bases.

In its sample, this clonotype was seen a few times. The chain is built from TRBV28 and TRBJ1-2, with TRBD1 matching over 9 bases. Germline CDR1 MDHEN, CDR2 SYDVKM. Trimming cost V 4 bases and J 7 bases; bases outside gene matches: 16. This CDR3 has 17 amino acids. The CDR3 DNA reads as TGTGCCAGCAGTTCAGAAAGGACAGGGGTCGGGAAAAGTGGCTACACCTTC. It specifies CASSSERTGVGKSGYTF.

The chain couples TRBV7-9 to TRBJ1-1; 8 bases map to TRBD1. The CDR3 is made up of 16 amino acids. From germline, CDR1 is SEHNR and CDR2 FQNEAQ (reference sequence). The V and J ends lost 2 bases and 1 base, in that order; junction bases with no gene match: 6. Here the CDR3 reads CASSLQSGTGNTEAFF. The CDR3 DNA reads as TGTGCCAGCAGCTTACAGTCCGGGACAGGGAACACTGAAGCTTTCTTT.

This clonotype was seen more than once but under ten times. The chain links TRBV7-2 to TRBJ2-5; D possibly uses TRBD1 or TRBD2 (6 bases each). The V and J ends lost 5 bases and 1 base respectively, with 11 bases between them. The germline CDR1 and CDR2 sequences are SGHTA and FQGNSA. The CDR3 extends over 14 amino acids. CDR3 region: CASSRGGTQETQYF. Written as DNA, the CDR3 is TGTGCCAGCAGCAGAGGGGGGACCCAAGAGACCCAGTACTTC.